This T cell receptor beta chain was sequenced during a study of shared clonotypes between healthy human individuals. Study-wide background: Donors consisted of two women and a few men between 18 and 49. Study-level points and caveats: Depth was large, yet rarefaction showed that sorted-subset sequencing was incomplete. Non-shared clonotypes displayed generation probabilities falling below those of clonotypes present in all four donors.

Terminally differentiated effector memory CD45RA+ cells were excluded by CCR7 positive selection of CD45RO-negative cells. Several immunoSEQ plates held equal portions of the genomic DNA taken from each subset. Sequencing used immunoSEQ multiplex PCR; TCRdb keeps in-frame clones, though not all of them. The sample lists around 1,900,000 clones, roughly 95% occurring once. Concerning this clone itself: As yet, its antigen is unknown.

The specimen sequenced was naive CD8+ T cells from PBMCs. The receptor was derived from a man between 18 and 35 years old in good health. Some clones in this sample may be carry-over from other donors' samples.

The CDR3 spells CASSRGAGETQYF. CDR3 nucleotides: TGTGCCAGCTCAAGAGGGGCCGGGGAGACCCAGTACTTC. The chain has TRBV18 and TRBJ2-5; D tentatively fits TRBD1 or TRBD2 (5 bases each). The CDR3 is 13 amino acids. From germline, CDR1 is KGHSH and CDR2 LQKENI. V lost 5 bases and J 5 bases, leaving 12 bases between the germline ends. The full variable domain, rest sourced from reference TRBV18 and TRBJ2-5, is NAGVMQNPRHLVRRRGQEARLRCSPMKGHSHVYWYRQLPEEGLKFMVYLQKENIIDESGMPKERFSAEFPKEGPSILRIQQVVRGDSAAYFCASSRGAGETQYFGPGTRLLVL.